The 19 T cell receptor beta chains in this list originate from one sample, sequenced in a study of blood T cell repertoires in COVID-19. Produced via immunoSEQ multiplex PCR; TCRdb's table is partial and in-frame only. The sample has 250,000 to 350,000 clones, more than 90% seen once. Sequenced input: PBMCs or T cells enriched from blood (not recorded which). Every receptor here comes from a woman aged 30 to 39 who had recovered from COVID-19.

There are a few counts of this clone. The chain uses TRBV11-3 and TRBJ2-2; D unresolved. CDR3 length equals 12 residues. Trimming shortened V by 8 bases and J by 6 bases, and 10 bases separated the two germline ends. Looked up from germline, CDR1 is SGHNT and CDR2 is YENEEA. Here the CDR3 DNA reads TGTGCCAGCGGCCGAGAGGCCGGGGAGCTGTTTTTT. Encoded protein: CASGREAGELFF.

This clone was recorded only once. The rearrangement uses TRBV2 and TRBJ1-4; 10 nucleotides agree with TRBD1. Losses at the gene ends were 5 bases for V and 3 bases for J; bases not matched to a gene: 21. The CDR3 runs 21 residues. Germline V gives CDR1 SNHLY, CDR2 FYNNEI. CDR3 sequence reads: CASSKKRQGQGRFGANEKLFF. As DNA, the CDR3 is TGTGCCAGCAGTAAAAAAAGACAGGGACAGGGGCGTTTCGGCGCTAATGAAAAACTGTTTTTT.

The rearrangement links TRBV7-9 to TRBJ1-1; 7 bases fit TRBD1. Germline V lookup: CDR1 SEHNR, CDR2 FQNEAQ (reference sequence). CDR3 length equals 16 residues. J gave up 1 base and V 0 bases, and 5 bases lay outside the gene matches. The CDR3 sequence: CASSLALGTANTEAFF. The CDR3, as DNA: TGTGCCAGCAGCTTAGCTCTTGGGACAGCGAACACTGAAGCTTTCTTT.

This clone was counted a single time. V gene TRBV7-2 combines with J gene TRBJ2-4, with 16 bases identical to TRBD2. This CDR3 is built from 16 residues. Trimming cost V 5 bases and J 7 bases; bases outside gene matches: 5. In germline, CDR1 is SGHTA, CDR2 FQGNSA. The DNA for the CDR3 is TGTGCCAGCAGCCTGGGGACTAGCGGGAGGGGGAACATTCAGTACTTC. This codes for CASSLGTSGRGNIQYF.

This clone was seen more than once but under ten times. The chain is built from TRBV6-5 and TRBJ2-1, with D possibly being TRBD2 (5 bases). The V gene lost 7 bases and the J gene lost 7 bases, with 14 bases spanning the gap. Germline V gene lookup returns CDR1 MNHEY and CDR2 SVGAGI. The CDR3 extends over 13 amino acids. The CDR3 nucleotides read TGTGCCAGCAAATCAAATAGCGCGAATGAGCAGTTCTTC. Encoded protein: CASKSNSANEQFF.

The chain uses TRBV27 and TRBJ2-1; 7 nucleotides agree with TRBD1. This CDR3 comprises 14 residues. Germline assignment: CDR1 MNHEY and CDR2 SMNVEV (reference sequence). V lost 3 bases and J lost 10; bases outside the gene matches: 9. In nucleotides, the CDR3 is TGTGCCAGCAGTTTTCTGACAGGGATGGAGGAGCAGTTCTTC. Translated, it gives CASSFLTGMEEQFF.

CDR3 sequence reads: CASTRGSNEKLFF. In nucleotides, the CDR3 is TGTGCCAGCACGCGGGGCTCAAATGAAAAACTGTTTTTT. The V call is TRBV6-6, the J call TRBJ1-4; possible D gene TRBD1, 5 bases. Trimming shortened V by 7 bases and J by 5 bases, and 11 bases separated the two germline ends. The germline CDR1 and CDR2 sequences are MNHNY and SVGAGI (reference sequence). This CDR3 is 13 amino acids long.

The chain is built from TRBV24-1 and TRBJ2-2; 9 positions match TRBD2. Germline-derived CDR1 and CDR2 are KGHDR and SFDVKD. The CDR3 sequence is 13 residues long. J was trimmed by 8 bases and V by 9 bases; bases with no gene match: 6. The CDR3 is CATGQRGEGELFF. Here the CDR3 DNA reads TGTGCCACCGGGCAGCGGGGGGAAGGGGAGCTGTTTTTT.

The chain is built from TRBV7-9 and TRBJ2-7; a possible D gene is TRBD1 (7 bases). The CDR3 length is 16 residues. V lost 1 base and J 2 bases, leaving 15 bases between the germline ends. Germline V gene lookup returns CDR1 SEHNR and CDR2 FQNEAQ (reference sequence). The CDR3 loop reads CASSLDRGRRAYEQYF. The CDR3 DNA reads TGTGCCAGCAGCTTAGACAGGGGCCGGAGGGCCTACGAGCAGTACTTC.

The chain combines TRBV19 with TRBJ2-2; a weak D match, TRBD2 (6 bases). CDR3 length: 12 residues. V was pared by 7 bases and J by 6 bases, with 9 bases between. The germline CDR1 and CDR2 sequences are LNHDA and SQIVND (reference sequence). The DNA of the CDR3 is TGTGCCAGTACTGTAGCGGCCGGGGAGCTGTTTTTT. Protein: CASTVAAGELFF.

The chain recombines TRBV24-1 with TRBJ2-4, with 11 positions matching TRBD1. The CDR3 runs 16 residues. Trimming took 4 bases from V and 2 from J; bases not matched to a gene: 3. The germline CDR1 and CDR2 sequences are KGHDR and SFDVKD. The CDR3 region is CATSEGTGGTKNIQYF. The CDR3 bases are TGTGCCACCAGTGAGGGGACAGGGGGAACCAAAAACATTCAGTACTTC.

V and J are TRBV7-2 and TRBJ2-1; perhaps TRBD2 as D (6 bases). Germline V gene data show CDR1 as SGHTA and CDR2 as FQGNSA. V was shortened by 2 bases and J by 0 bases, with 14 bases between the two germline ends. The CDR3 is 17 amino acids. The CDR3 DNA follows: TGTGCCAGCAGCTTAACCCAGGCGGGACCCTCCTACAATGAGCAGTTCTTC. Translation gives CASSLTQAGPSYNEQFF.

V usage is TRBV18 and J usage is TRBJ1-1; D remains unclear. CDR3 length equals 16 residues. V lost 2 bases, J lost 5 bases, and 18 bases lay in between. Germline CDR1 reads KGHSH; CDR2 reads LQKENI. CDR3 sequence: CASSPRVEARGTEAFF. In DNA form, the CDR3 reads TGTGCCAGCTCACCAAGGGTCGAGGCGCGGGGAACTGAAGCTTTCTTT.

The chain uses TRBV27 and TRBJ2-7, with D perhaps matching TRBD1 (7 bases). The V end was cut by 3 bases, the J end by 4 bases, with 13 bases between. The CDR3 sequence is 14 residues long. Germline V lookup: CDR1 MNHEY, CDR2 SMNVEV (reference sequence). CDR3: CASSFKQGGYEQYF. CDR3 DNA: TGTGCCAGCAGTTTTAAGCAGGGGGGTTACGAGCAGTACTTC.

V and J are TRBV11-2 and TRBJ2-5; a possible D gene is TRBD2 (6 bases). Germline V lookup: CDR1 SGHAT, CDR2 FQNNGV. The CDR3 runs 13 residues. Between the trimmed V and J ends, which lost 4 bases and 4 bases, there was a span of 10 bases. The CDR3 DNA follows: TGTGCCAGCAGCTCGCCGGGACTAGAGACCCAGTACTTC. Translating gives CASSSPGLETQYF. The whole variable domain, filled in from reference TRBV11-2 and TRBJ2-5, reads EAGVAQSPRYKIIEKRQSVAFWCNPISGHATLYWYQQILGQGPKLLIQFQNNGVVDDSQLPKDRFSAERLKGVDSTLKIQPAKLEDSAVYLCASSSPGLETQYFGPGTRLLVL.

The chain combines TRBV29-1 with TRBJ2-3; possible D gene TRBD2, 5 bases. V was clipped by 3 bases and J by 0 bases, with 7 bases between them. This CDR3 is 13 amino acids long. The germline V gene has CDR1 SQVTM and CDR2 ANQGSEA. CDR3 coding DNA: TGCAGCGTTGACTCGGGGAGCACAGATACGCAGTATTTT. Translating it yields CSVDSGSTDTQYF.

V is TRBV2 and J is TRBJ2-7, with TRBD1 as a possible D gene (6 bases). CDR3 size: 12 residues. Germline V CDR1 and CDR2: SNHLY, FYNNEI. Trimming took 6 bases from V and 6 from J, leaving 12 bases between them. CDR3 bases: TGTGCCAGCAGACTAACAGGGTCCGAGCAGTACTTC. Amino acid sequence: CASRLTGSEQYF.

This chain connects TRBV7-9 to TRBJ1-2, with 7 bases matching TRBD1. V lost 5 bases, J lost 8 bases, and 14 bases stayed unmatched. The CDR3 has 15 amino acids. From germline, CDR1 is SEHNR and CDR2 FQNEAQ (reference sequence). The CDR3 coding sequence is TGTGCCAGCAGCCCCTCGACAGGGTTTGTTGGGGGCTACACCTTC. Its translation: CASSPSTGFVGGYTF.

This clone came up a few times. The V and J genes are TRBV5-8 and TRBJ2-2; TRBD1 matches 8 bases. The germline V gene has CDR1 SGHTS and CDR2 YDEGEE. V trimming: 5 bases; J trimming: 3 bases; junction bases outside the gene matches: 6. The CDR3 sequence is 15 residues long. CDR3 sequence reads: CASRKGQADTGELFF. The CDR3 nucleotides read TGTGCCAGCAGGAAGGGACAGGCGGACACCGGGGAGCTGTTTTTT.